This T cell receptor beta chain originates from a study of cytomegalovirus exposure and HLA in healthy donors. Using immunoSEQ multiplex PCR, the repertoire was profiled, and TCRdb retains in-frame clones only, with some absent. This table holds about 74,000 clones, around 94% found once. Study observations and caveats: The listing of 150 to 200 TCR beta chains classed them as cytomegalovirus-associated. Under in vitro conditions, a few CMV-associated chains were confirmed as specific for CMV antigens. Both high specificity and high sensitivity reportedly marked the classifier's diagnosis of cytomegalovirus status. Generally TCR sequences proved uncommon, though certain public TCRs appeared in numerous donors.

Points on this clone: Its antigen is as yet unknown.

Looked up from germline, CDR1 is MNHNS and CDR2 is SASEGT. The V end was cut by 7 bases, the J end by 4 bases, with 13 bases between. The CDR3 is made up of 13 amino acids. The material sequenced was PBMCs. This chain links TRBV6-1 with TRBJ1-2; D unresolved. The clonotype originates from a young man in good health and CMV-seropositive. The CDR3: CASMPRHPYGYTF. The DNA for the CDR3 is TGTGCCAGCATGCCCAGACATCCCTATGGCTACACCTTC.